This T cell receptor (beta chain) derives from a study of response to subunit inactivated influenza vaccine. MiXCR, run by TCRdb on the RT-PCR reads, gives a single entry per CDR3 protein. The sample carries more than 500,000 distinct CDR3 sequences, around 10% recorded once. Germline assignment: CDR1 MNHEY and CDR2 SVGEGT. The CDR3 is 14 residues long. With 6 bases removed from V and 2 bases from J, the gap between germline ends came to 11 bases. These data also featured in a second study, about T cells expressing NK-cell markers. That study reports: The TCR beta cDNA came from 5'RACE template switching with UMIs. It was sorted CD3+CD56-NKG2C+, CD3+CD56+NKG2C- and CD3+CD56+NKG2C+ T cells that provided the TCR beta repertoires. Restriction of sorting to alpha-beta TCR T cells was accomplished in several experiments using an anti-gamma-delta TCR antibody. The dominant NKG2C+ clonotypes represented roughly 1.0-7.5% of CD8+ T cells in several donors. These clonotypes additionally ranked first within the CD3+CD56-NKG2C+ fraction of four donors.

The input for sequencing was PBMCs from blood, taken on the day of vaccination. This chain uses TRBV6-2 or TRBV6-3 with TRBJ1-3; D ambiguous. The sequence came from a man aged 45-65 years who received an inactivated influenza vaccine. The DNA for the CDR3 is TGTGCCAGCAGCCGGACCCTACCTGGAAACACCATATATTTT. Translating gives CASSRTLPGNTIYF.